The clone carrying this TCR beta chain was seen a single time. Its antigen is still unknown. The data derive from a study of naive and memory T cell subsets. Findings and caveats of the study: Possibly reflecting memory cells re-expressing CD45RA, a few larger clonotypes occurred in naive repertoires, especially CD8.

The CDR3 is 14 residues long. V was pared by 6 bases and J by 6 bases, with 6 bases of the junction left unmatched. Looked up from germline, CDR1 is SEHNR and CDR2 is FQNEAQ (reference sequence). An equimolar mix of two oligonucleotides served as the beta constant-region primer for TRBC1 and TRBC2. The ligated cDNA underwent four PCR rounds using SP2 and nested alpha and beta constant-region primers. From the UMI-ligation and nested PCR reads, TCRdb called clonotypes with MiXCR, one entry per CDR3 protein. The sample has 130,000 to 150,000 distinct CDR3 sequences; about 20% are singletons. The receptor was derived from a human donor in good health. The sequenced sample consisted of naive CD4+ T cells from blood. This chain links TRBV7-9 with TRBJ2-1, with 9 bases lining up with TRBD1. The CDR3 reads CASSSGQGPNEQFF. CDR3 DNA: TGTGCCAGCAGTTCCGGACAGGGGCCCAATGAGCAGTTCTTC.